These T cell receptor beta chains were read from a single sample in a study of cytotoxic CD8 clonotypes in ibrutinib-treated CLL. Profiled with immunoSEQ multiplex PCR; TCRdb holds only in-frame clones, not every one. In the table there are approximately 50,000 clones, 50% to 60% of which are singletons. Sequenced here: PBMCs, sampled at disease progression, from a patient treated with ibrutinib. The receptors shown here come from a human donor with chronic lymphocytic leukemia. Both conserved end residues are part of each CDR3. The order of the fields is V gene, D gene, J gene, clone size, CDR3 protein, CDR3 DNA. A D gene is named only where the DNA matches it firmly. Size values are once, few and many counts, or a class for expanded clones, and some rows have none.

>TRBV6-4|TRBD1|TRBJ1-5|NA
CASSEQGVDQPQHF
TGTGCCAGCAGTGAACAGGGGGTGGATCAGCCCCAGCATTTT
>TRBV2|NA|TRBJ2-7|NA
CASSALGFYEQYF
TGTGCCAGCTCAGCCTTGGGGTTCTACGAGCAGTACTTC
>TRBV18|NA|TRBJ2-2|NA
CASSLRGNTGELFF
TGTGCCAGCTCACTACGGGGGAACACCGGGGAGCTGTTTTTT
>TRBV5-1|TRBD2|TRBJ2-5|NA
CASSLLLAGQETQYF
TGCGCCAGCAGCTTGCTGTTAGCGGGCCAAGAGACCCAGTACTTC
>TRBV30|NA|TRBJ2-7|NA
CAWSVLSYLDEQYF
TGTGCCTGGAGTGTATTATCTTATCTGGACGAGCAGTACTTC
>TRBV30|NA|TRBJ1-1|few
CAWSRQVNTEAFF
TGTGCCTGGAGTAGACAGGTGAACACTGAAGCTTTCTTT
>TRBV25-1|TRBD1|TRBJ2-7|NA
CASSDRDRAYEQYF
TGTGCCAGCAGTGACCGGGACAGGGCCTACGAGCAGTACTTC
>TRBV11-3|NA|TRBJ2-1|few
CASSPGALSYNEQFF
TGTGCCAGCAGCCCAGGCGCCCTCTCCTACAATGAGCAGTTCTTC
>TRBV5-8|NA|TRBJ2-3|many
CASSLEGSTDTQYF
TGTGCCAGCAGCTTGGAGGGCAGCACAGATACGCAGTATTTT
>TRBV29-1|NA|TRBJ1-3|once
CSVVETSGNTIYF
TGCAGCGTTGTCGAGACGTCCGGAAACACCATATATTTT
>TRBV7-2|TRBD1|TRBJ1-2|few
CASSRSDRGYGYTF
TGTGCCAGCAGCCGTTCGGACAGGGGATATGGCTACACCTTC
>TRBV9|NA|TRBJ2-7|NA
CASSVGPFSYEQYF
TGTGCCAGCAGCGTAGGGCCCTTCTCCTACGAGCAGTACTTC
>TRBV7-9|TRBD1|TRBJ2-3|NA
CASSFGIDRGRTDTQYF
TGTGCCAGCAGCTTCGGAATCGACAGGGGGCGCACAGATACGCAGTATTTT
>TRBV4-2|NA|TRBJ1-6|NA
CASSQEAGKTDYNSPLHF
TGTGCCAGCAGCCAAGAAGCAGGGAAAACCGACTATAATTCACCCCTCCACTTT
>TRBV25-1|TRBD1|TRBJ1-2|NA
CAAQPSDRVYGYTF
TGTGCCGCCCAACCCTCGGACAGGGTCTATGGCTACACCTTC
>TRBV9|NA|TRBJ2-3|NA
CASSVSNTDTQYF
TGTGCCAGCAGCGTCTCGAACACAGATACGCAGTATTTT
>TRBV27|NA|TRBJ2-3|NA
CASSLEVPSTDTQYF
TGTGCCAGCAGTTTAGAGGTCCCTAGCACAGATACGCAGTATTTT
>TRBV5-1|NA|TRBJ2-1|NA
CASSWDTYNEQFF
TGCGCCAGCAGCTGGGACACGTACAATGAGCAGTTCTTC
>TRBV2|TRBD1|TRBJ2-5|once
CARGGDREKETQYF
TGTGCCAGGGGAGGGGACAGGGAAAAAGAGACCCAGTACTTC
>TRBV27|TRBD1|TRBJ2-7|NA
CASSLQGAGEQYF
TGTGCCAGCAGTTTACAGGGGGCGGGGGAGCAGTACTTC
>TRBV15|TRBD1|TRBJ2-3|few
CATSSRDRGTDTQYF
TGTGCCACCAGCAGCCGGGACAGGGGCACAGATACGCAGTATTTT
>TRBV28|NA|TRBJ2-2|NA
CASMISGVTGELFF
TGTGCCAGCATGATCTCGGGTGTCACCGGGGAGCTGTTTTTT
>TRBV4-2|TRBD2|TRBJ2-2|few
CASSQGGGKTASTGELFF
TGTGCCAGCAGCCAAGGCGGGGGGAAGACAGCCTCCACCGGGGAGCTGTTTTTT
>TRBV28|NA|TRBJ2-7|NA
CASSLYIAEQYF
TGTGCCAGCAGTCTCTACATCGCCGAGCAGTACTTC
>TRBV10-3|NA|TRBJ2-3|NA
CAISPTTDTQYF
TGTGCCATCAGCCCCACCACGGATACGCAGTATTTT
>TRBV15|NA|TRBJ2-7|NA
CATSATGYEQYF
TGTGCCACCAGCGCAACAGGTTACGAGCAGTACTTC
>TRBV29-1|TRBD1|TRBJ1-1|NA
CSGTGLLNTEAFF
TGCAGCGGGACAGGGCTTCTCAACACTGAAGCTTTCTTT
>TRBV7-9|NA|TRBJ2-1|NA
CASSGPSNNEQFF
TGTGCCAGCAGTGGGCCATCCAACAATGAGCAGTTCTTC
>TRBV2|NA|TRBJ1-5|NA
CASSEREAGVAQHF
TGTGCCAGCAGTGAAAGAGAGGCAGGGGTGGCCCAGCATTTT
>TRBV15|NA|TRBJ2-7|NA
CATSRPLGPGEQYF
TGTGCCACCAGCAGACCCTTGGGGCCCGGCGAGCAGTACTTC
>TRBV29-1|NA|TRBJ1-1|few
CSFLGPMNTEAFF
TGCAGCTTCCTCGGGCCCATGAACACTGAAGCTTTCTTT
>TRBV6-5|TRBD1|TRBJ1-1|hyperexpanded
CASSPGQKNTEAFF
TGTGCCAGCAGCCCGGGACAGAAGAACACTGAAGCTTTCTTT
>TRBV30|TRBD1|TRBJ2-6|NA
CAWTGGAGANVLTF
TGTGCCTGGACAGGGGGCGCCGGGGCCAACGTCCTGACTTTC
>TRBV28|TRBD1|TRBJ2-7|few
CASSTIGQVPYEQYF
TGTGCCAGCAGTACCATTGGACAGGTTCCCTACGAGCAGTACTTC
>TRBV4-3|TRBD2|TRBJ2-5|NA
CASSQDSGSDETQYF
TGCGCCAGCAGCCAAGATAGCGGGAGCGATGAGACCCAGTACTTC